This TCR beta chain was found in a study of CD8 T cells in Susac syndrome. Looked up from germline, CDR1 is SGHAT and CDR2 is FQDESV (reference sequence). The CDR3 covers 12 residues. The V and J ends lost 1 base and 8 bases respectively, with 3 bases between them. Both CD4+ and CD8+ T cells were negatively isolated, and TEMRA cells underwent FACS enrichment. RNA was extracted with the RNeasy kit, and a quantity of roughly 0.5 to 1 ug was reverse transcribed using random hexamers. TCRdb passed the immunoSEQ multiplex PCR reads through MiXCR, listing each CDR3 protein once. This sample has around 150,000 distinct CDR3 sequences; approximately 95% occur once, and the top ten carry about 0.11%.

J is TRBJ1-6 and V is TRBV11-1; D gene ambiguous. The origin of this receptor is a human donor with multiple sclerosis. The sample was CD4+ T cells from PBMCs. For the CDR3, the DNA is TGTGCCAGCAGCTTAGAGGATTCACCCCTCCACTTT. This encodes CASSLEDSPLHF.